These 13 T cell receptor beta chains were sequenced from one sample in a study of siplizumab effects on memory and regulatory T cells. Assay: immunoSEQ multiplex PCR; the TCRdb copy retains only in-frame clones and omits some. The sample lists more than 85,000 clones; approximately 94% were seen once. The sequenced sample consisted of CD4+ T cells sorted from blood. The receptors come from a human donor in good health.

V usage is TRBV6-1 and J usage is TRBJ1-5, with TRBD1 as a possible D gene (5 bases). This CDR3 region has 15 residues. V lost 1 base and J 3 bases, leaving 10 bases between the germline ends. Per germline, CDR1 MNHNS and CDR2 SASEGT. This chain's CDR3 is CASSEVDSLNQPQHF. In nucleotides, the CDR3 is TGTGCCAGCAGTGAAGTTGACAGCCTCAATCAGCCCCAGCATTTT.

The chain has TRBV7-8 and TRBJ1-1, with D perhaps TRBD1 (6 bases). Trimming shortened V by 1 base and J by 6 bases, and 15 bases separated the two germline ends. The CDR3 has 15 residues. The germline CDR1 and CDR2 sequences are SGHVS and FQNEAQ. The CDR3 DNA reads as TGTGCCAGCAGCTTAGGAAGCGGACAGTCATCTGAAGCTTTCTTT. Translated: CASSLGSGQSSEAFF.

This rearrangement joins TRBV19 to TRBJ1-4; D unresolved. Germline lookup yields CDR1 LNHDA and CDR2 SQIVND (reference sequence). This CDR3 has 13 residues. Trimming took 5 bases from V and 8 from J, leaving 12 bases between them. In DNA form, the CDR3 reads TGTGCCAGTAGTGCCGACAACTTAGAAAAACTGTTTTTT. Translated: CASSADNLEKLFF.

V and J are TRBV28 and TRBJ2-3; TRBD1 agrees at 7 bases. Germline V gene data show CDR1 as MDHEN and CDR2 as SYDVKM. The V and J ends lost 5 bases and 3 bases, in that order; junction bases with no gene match: 8. CDR3 length: 15 residues. The DNA for the CDR3 is TGTGCCAGCAGTACCGAGGGGGCCGGTACAGATACGCAGTATTTT. Amino acid sequence: CASSTEGAGTDTQYF.

This chain connects TRBV7-2 to TRBJ1-3; D is unclear. CDR1 is SGHTA, CDR2 FQGNSA, per germline. V was shortened by 4 bases and J by 0 bases, with 10 bases between the two germline ends. This CDR3 has 15 residues. CDR3 nucleotide sequence: TGTGCCAGCAGCTCGGGTAGGAGCTCTGGAAACACCATATATTTT. This gives the protein CASSSGRSSGNTIYF.

V gene TRBV19 combines with J gene TRBJ1-1; the match to TRBD1 covers 7 bases. CDR3 length: 15 residues. V was clipped by 5 bases and J by 6 bases; unmatched bases: 12. Germline V gene sequence: CDR1 LNHDA, CDR2 SQIVND (reference sequence). CDR3 nucleotides: TGTGCCAGTAGTCCAACCCTAGGGGGCCGGGCTGAAGCTTTCTTT. Protein product: CASSPTLGGRAEAFF. The variable domain in full, completed from reference TRBV19 and TRBJ1-1, reads DGGITQSPKYLFRKEGQNVTLSCEQNLNHDAMYWYRQDPGQGLRLIYYSQIVNDFQKGDIAEGYSVSREKKESFPLTVTSAQKNPTAFYLCASSPTLGGRAEAFFGQGTRLTVV.

The chain links TRBV12-2 to TRBJ2-3; the table's D call, TRBD1, was not checked against the DNA. TRBV12-2 is a pseudogene. This CDR3 comprises 21 residues. CDR3 sequence (DNA): TGTGCAAGTCGTTCGTACGGACAGGGGACAACTGTCCCCACCGGCACAGATACGCAGTATTTT. It specifies CASRSYGQGTTVPTGTDTQYF.

This sequence joins TRBV19 and TRBJ1-5; possible D gene TRBD1, 5 bases. V was pared by 4 bases and J by 3 bases, with 10 bases between. The germline V gene encodes CDR1 LNHDA and CDR2 SQIVND (reference sequence). The CDR3 is 14 amino acids. The CDR3 is CASSKGQNNQPQHF. CDR3 DNA: TGTGCCAGTAGTAAGGGGCAGAACAATCAGCCCCAGCATTTT.

The chain recombines TRBV14 with TRBJ2-5, with TRBD2 matching over 8 bases. The V and J ends lost 1 base and 5 bases, in that order; junction bases with no gene match: 12. The CDR3 covers 17 residues. The germline V gene encodes CDR1 SGHDN and CDR2 FVKESK. The CDR3 loop is CASSQGGLDLVLETQYF. In nucleotides, the CDR3 is TGTGCCAGCAGCCAAGGGGGACTAGATTTAGTGTTGGAGACCCAGTACTTC.

The chain couples TRBV9 to TRBJ2-3; D may be TRBD1 (5 bases). Germline V gives CDR1 SGDLS, CDR2 YYNGEE. The V and J ends lost 4 bases and 1 base respectively, with 10 bases between them. This CDR3 has 14 amino acids. CDR3 sequence (DNA): TGTGCCAGCAGCCTCCAGACAGGCACAGATACGCAGTATTTT. Translation: CASSLQTGTDTQYF.

V and J are TRBV19 and TRBJ2-3; D unclear. This CDR3 is built from 14 residues. The germline V gene encodes CDR1 LNHDA and CDR2 SQIVND (reference sequence). V gave up 6 bases and J gave up 1 base, with 11 bases separating them. CDR3 loop: CASRRSSRTDTQYF. In DNA, the CDR3 is TGTGCCAGTAGAAGGAGCAGCCGCACAGATACGCAGTATTTT. Full variable domain (rest looked up from reference TRBV19 and TRBJ2-3): DGGITQSPKYLFRKEGQNVTLSCEQNLNHDAMYWYRQDPGQGLRLIYYSQIVNDFQKGDIAEGYSVSREKKESFPLTVTSAQKNPTAFYLCASRRSSRTDTQYFGPGTRLTVL.

V gene TRBV5-1 combines with J gene TRBJ2-3, with unresolved D. Germline CDR1 reads SGHRS; CDR2 reads YFSETQ. With 2 bases removed from V and 6 bases from J, the gap between germline ends came to 10 bases. The CDR3 has 13 residues. The CDR3, as DNA: TGCGCCAGCAGCTTTCAACCGGCGGATACGCAGTATTTT. It codes for CASSFQPADTQYF.

The chain uses TRBV30 and TRBJ1-1; D may be TRBD1 (5 bases). Trimming stripped 0 bases from V and 6 bases from J, with 14 bases between. In germline, CDR1 is GTSNPN, CDR2 SVGIG (reference sequence). The CDR3 spans 14 residues. CDR3 sequence (DNA): TGTGCCTGGAGTGTCGGCCAGGGAAGGGCTGAAGCTTTCTTT. Translation gives CAWSVGQGRAEAFF.